This T cell receptor (beta chain) came from a study of T cells expressing NK-cell markers. Whole-study context: CD3+CD56+NKG2C+, CD3+CD56+NKG2C- and CD3+CD56-NKG2C+ T cells, once sorted, supplied the TCR beta repertoires. Whole-study findings and limits: Over 5 donors had dominant NKG2C+ clonotypes that comprised roughly 1.0-8% of their CD8+ T cells.

CDR1 is SGHDT and CDR2 is YYEEEE in the germline V gene. The CDR3 has 15 residues. On this clonotype: The antigen is not known.

From its re-call of the 5' RACE reads, TCRdb lists each CDR3 protein once, without DNA. The sample's table shows a few hundred thousand distinct CDR3 sequences. The origin of this receptor is a man younger than 30 in good health. The chain couples TRBV5-6 to TRBJ1-2; TCRdb calls TRBD1, which cannot be checked without DNA. The sequenced sample was blood T cells: a sorted CD56 or NKG2C T cell subset, CD4+ or CD8+ T cells, or bulk PBMC T cells (not recorded which). CDR3 amino acids: CASSQQQGIGYGYTF.